This paragraph reports one T cell receptor beta chain. J gave up 3 bases and V 1 base, and 4 bases lay outside the gene matches. The CDR3 is 16 residues long. The germline V gene has CDR1 LGHDT and CDR2 YNNKEL (reference sequence). These data originate in a study of blood T cell repertoires in COVID-19. Background on the study: Samples representing acute and convalescent COVID-19 were sourced from the United States, Italy and Spain. Sources were T cells, B-cell-depleted T cells, or PBMCs; the material itself was cDNA or gDNA.

In the original workflow: Amplification from reference gene primers served as the basis for estimated nucleated cell counts. This table comes from immunoSEQ multiplex PCR, and its TCRdb copy is limited to in-frame clones, with some not included. The D gene and trimming were derived from the DNA, and the V and J assignments and clone size from that table. The profile shows under 75,000 clones, approximately 86% of them singletons. Sequences were obtained from peripheral blood. This sequence originates from a woman at least 80 years old with active COVID-19. The chain is built from TRBV3-1 (or the pseudogene TRBV3-2) and TRBJ1-2; 11 nucleotides agree with TRBD1. In DNA form, the CDR3 reads TGTGCCAGCAGCCAAGGGGGGACAGGGGGATACTATGGCTACACCTTC. Its translation: CASSQGGTGGYYGYTF.